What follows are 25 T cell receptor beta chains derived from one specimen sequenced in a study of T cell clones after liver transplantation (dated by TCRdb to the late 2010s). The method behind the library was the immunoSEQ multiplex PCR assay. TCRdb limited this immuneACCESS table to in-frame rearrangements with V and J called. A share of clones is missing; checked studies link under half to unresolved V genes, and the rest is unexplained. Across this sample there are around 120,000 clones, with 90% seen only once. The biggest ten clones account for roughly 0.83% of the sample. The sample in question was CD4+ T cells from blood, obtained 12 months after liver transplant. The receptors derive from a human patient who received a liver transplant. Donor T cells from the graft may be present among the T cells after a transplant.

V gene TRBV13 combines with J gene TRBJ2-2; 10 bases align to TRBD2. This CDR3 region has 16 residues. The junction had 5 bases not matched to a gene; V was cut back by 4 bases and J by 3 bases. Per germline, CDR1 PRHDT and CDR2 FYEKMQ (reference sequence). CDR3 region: CASSYPSGSYTGELFF. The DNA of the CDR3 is TGTGCCAGCAGCTATCCTAGCGGGAGTTACACCGGGGAGCTGTTTTTT.

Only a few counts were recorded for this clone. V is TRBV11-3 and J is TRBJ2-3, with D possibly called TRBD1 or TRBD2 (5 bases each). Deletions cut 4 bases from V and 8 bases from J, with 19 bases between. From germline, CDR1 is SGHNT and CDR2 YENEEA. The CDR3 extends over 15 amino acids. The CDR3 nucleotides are TGTGCCAGCAGCTCCCCGACCACACCGAGGGGTACGCAGTATTTT. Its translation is CASSSPTTPRGTQYF.

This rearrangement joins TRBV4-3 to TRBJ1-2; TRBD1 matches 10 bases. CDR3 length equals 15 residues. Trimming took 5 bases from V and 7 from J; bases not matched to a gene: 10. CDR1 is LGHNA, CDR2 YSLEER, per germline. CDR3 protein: CASSSRQGAIGGYTF. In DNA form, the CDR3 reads TGCGCCAGCAGCTCTCGACAGGGGGCGATAGGTGGCTACACCTTC.

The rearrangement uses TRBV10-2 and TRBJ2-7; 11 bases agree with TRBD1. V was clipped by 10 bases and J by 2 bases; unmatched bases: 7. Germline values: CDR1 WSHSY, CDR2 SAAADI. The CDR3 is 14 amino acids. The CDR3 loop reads CATTRGQGAYEQYF. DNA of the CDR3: TGCGCCACTACAAGGGGACAGGGGGCCTACGAGCAGTACTTC.

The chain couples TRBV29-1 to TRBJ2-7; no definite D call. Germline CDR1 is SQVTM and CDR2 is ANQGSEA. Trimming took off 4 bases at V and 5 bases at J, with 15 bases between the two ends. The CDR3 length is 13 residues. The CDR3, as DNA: TGCAGCGTTGGTAGAGAGGTCGAGGACGAGCAGTACTTC. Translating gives CSVGREVEDEQYF.

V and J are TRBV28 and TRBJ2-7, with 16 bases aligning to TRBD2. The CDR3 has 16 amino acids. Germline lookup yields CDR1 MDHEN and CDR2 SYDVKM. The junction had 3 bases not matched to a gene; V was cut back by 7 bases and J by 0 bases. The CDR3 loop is CASTGLAGGPSYEQYF. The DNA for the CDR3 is TGTGCCAGCACGGGACTAGCGGGAGGGCCCTCCTACGAGCAGTACTTC.

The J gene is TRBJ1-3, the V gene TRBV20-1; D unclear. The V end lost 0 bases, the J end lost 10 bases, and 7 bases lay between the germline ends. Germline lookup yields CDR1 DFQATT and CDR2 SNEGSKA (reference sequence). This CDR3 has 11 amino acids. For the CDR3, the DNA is TGCAGTGCTAGAGATTCTCGGACCATATATTTT. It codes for CSARDSRTIYF.

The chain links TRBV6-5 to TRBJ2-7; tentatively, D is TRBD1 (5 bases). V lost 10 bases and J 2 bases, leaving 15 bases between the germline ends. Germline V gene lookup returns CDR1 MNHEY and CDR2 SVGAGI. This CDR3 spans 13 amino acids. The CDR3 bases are TGTGCCACCTATGGAAACAGGCCCTACGAGCAGTACTTC. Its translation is CATYGNRPYEQYF.

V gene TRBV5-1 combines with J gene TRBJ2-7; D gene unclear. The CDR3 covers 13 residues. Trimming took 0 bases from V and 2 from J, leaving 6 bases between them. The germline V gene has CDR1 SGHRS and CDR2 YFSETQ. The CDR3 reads CASSLGGTYEQYF. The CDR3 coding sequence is TGCGCCAGCAGCTTGGGCGGTACCTACGAGCAGTACTTC. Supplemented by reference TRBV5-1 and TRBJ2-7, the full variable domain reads KAGVTQTPRYLIKTRGQQVTLSCSPISGHRSVSWYQQTPGQGLQFLFEYFSETQRNKGNFPGRFSGRQFSNSRSEMNVSTLELGDSALYLCASSLGGTYEQYFGPGTRLTVT.

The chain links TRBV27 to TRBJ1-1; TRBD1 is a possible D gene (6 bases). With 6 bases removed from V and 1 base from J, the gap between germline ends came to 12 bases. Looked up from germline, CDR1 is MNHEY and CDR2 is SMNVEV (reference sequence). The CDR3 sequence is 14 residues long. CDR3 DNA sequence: TGTGCCAGCAGCAAGACAGGACAGAACACTGAAGCTTTCTTT. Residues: CASSKTGQNTEAFF.

CDR3 region: CASSPPGLAREQFF. CDR3 DNA: TGTGCCAGTAGTCCCCCGGGACTAGCGCGTGAGCAGTTCTTC. The V call is TRBV19, the J call TRBJ2-1, with 10 bases fitting TRBD2. The CDR3 sequence is 14 residues long. CDR1 is LNHDA, CDR2 SQIVND, per germline (reference sequence). The ends lost 5 bases at V and 9 bases at J; junction bases unmatched: 7.

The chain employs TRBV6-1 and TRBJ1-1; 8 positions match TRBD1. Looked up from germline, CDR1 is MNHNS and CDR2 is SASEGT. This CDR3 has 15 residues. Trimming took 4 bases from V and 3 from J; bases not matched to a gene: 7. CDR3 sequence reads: CASSGNQGADTEAFF. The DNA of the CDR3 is TGTGCCAGCAGTGGTAACCAGGGGGCAGACACTGAAGCTTTCTTT.

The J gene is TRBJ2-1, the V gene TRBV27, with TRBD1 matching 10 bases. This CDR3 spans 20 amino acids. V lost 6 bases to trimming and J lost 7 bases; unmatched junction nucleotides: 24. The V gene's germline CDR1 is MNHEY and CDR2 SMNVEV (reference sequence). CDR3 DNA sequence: TGTGCCAGCAGCTCATTCAGGGACAGGGGCGGCGGGAGGTATAGGAATGAGCAGTTCTTC. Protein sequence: CASSSFRDRGGGRYRNEQFF.

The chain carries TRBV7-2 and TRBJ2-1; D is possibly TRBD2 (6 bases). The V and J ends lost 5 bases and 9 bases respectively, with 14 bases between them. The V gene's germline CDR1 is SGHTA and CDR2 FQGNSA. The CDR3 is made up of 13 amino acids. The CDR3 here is CASSPGVWSEQFF. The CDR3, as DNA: TGTGCCAGCAGCCCGGGAGTGTGGAGTGAGCAGTTCTTC. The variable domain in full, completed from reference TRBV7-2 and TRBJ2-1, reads GAGVSQSPSNKVTEKGKDVELRCDPISGHTALYWYRQSLGQGLEFLIYFQGNSAPDKSGLPSDRFSAERTGGSVSTLTIQRTQQEDSAVYLCASSPGVWSEQFFGPGTRLTVL.

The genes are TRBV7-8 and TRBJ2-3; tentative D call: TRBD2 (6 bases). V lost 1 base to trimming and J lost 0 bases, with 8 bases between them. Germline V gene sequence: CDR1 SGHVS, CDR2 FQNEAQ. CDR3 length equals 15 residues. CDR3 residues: CASSLGLVSTDTQYF. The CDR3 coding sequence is TGTGCCAGCAGCTTAGGACTAGTCAGCACAGATACGCAGTATTTT. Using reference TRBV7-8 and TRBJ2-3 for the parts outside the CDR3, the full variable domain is GAGVSQSPRYKVAKRGQDVALRCDPISGHVSLFWYQQALGQGPEFLTYFQNEAQLDKSGLPSDRFFAERPEGSVSTLKIQRTQQEDSAVYLCASSLGLVSTDTQYFGPGTRLTVL.

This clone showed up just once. CDR3 loop: CASRNRDEPQHF. DNA of the CDR3: TGTGCCAGCAGAAACAGGGATGAGCCCCAGCATTTT. The rearrangement joins TRBV6-5 to TRBJ1-5, with D possibly TRBD1 on 6 matching bases. The CDR3 has 12 amino acids. CDR1 and CDR2 (germline): MNHEY, SVGAGI. Trimming took off 6 bases at V and 8 bases at J, with 11 bases between the two ends.

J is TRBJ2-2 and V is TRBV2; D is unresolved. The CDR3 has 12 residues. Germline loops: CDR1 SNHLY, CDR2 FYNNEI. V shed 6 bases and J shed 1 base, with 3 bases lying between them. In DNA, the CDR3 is TGTGCCAGCAGACGGAACACCGGGGAGCTGTTTTTT. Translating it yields CASRRNTGELFF.

In nucleotides, the CDR3 is TGTGCCAGCTCACCAAGCGGGAACACCGGGGAGCTGTTTTTT. This codes for CASSPSGNTGELFF. V and J are TRBV18 and TRBJ2-2; D is perhaps TRBD2 (5 bases). CDR3 length equals 14 residues. V was cut by 2 bases and J by 1 base, with 5 bases left in between. Per the germline V gene, CDR1 is KGHSH and CDR2 is LQKENI.

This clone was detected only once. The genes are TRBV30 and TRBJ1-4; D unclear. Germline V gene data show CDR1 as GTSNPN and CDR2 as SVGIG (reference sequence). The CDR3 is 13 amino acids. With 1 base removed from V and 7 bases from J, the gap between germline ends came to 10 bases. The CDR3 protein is CAWSGPGGEKLFF. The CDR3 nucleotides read TGTGCCTGGAGTGGTCCAGGAGGTGAAAAACTGTTTTTT.

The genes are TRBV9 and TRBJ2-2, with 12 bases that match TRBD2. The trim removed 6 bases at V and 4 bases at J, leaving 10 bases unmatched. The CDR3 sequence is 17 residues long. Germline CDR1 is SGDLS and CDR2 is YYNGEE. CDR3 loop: CASTPPSGRAGTGELFF. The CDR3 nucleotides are TGTGCCAGCACCCCCCCTAGCGGGAGGGCCGGCACCGGGGAGCTGTTTTTT.

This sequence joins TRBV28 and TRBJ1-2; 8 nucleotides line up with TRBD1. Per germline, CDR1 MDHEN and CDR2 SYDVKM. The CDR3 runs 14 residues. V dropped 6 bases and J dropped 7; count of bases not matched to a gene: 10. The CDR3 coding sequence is TGTGCCAGCAGCTCGACAGGGGAGAGTCGTGGCTACACCTTC. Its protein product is CASSSTGESRGYTF.

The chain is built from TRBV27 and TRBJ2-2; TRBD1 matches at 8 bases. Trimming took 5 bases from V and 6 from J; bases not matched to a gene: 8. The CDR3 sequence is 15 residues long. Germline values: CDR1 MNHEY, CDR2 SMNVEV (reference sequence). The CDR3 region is CASSPSGGAPGELFF. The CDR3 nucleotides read TGTGCCAGCAGTCCGTCAGGGGGCGCGCCCGGGGAGCTGTTTTTT.

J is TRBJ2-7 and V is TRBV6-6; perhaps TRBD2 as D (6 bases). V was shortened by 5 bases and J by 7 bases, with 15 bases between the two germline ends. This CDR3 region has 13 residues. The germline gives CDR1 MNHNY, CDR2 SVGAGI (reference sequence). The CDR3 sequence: CASSAGRRGEQYF. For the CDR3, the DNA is TGTGCCAGCAGTGCGGGAAGGAGGGGAGAGCAGTACTTC.

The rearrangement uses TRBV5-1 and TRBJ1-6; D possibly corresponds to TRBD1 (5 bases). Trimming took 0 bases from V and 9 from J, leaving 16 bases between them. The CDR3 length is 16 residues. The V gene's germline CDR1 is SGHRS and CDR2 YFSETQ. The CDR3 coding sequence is TGCGCCAGCAGCTTGGCTCCCTGGGGACCGGCTTCACCCCTCCACTTT. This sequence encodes CASSLAPWGPASPLHF.

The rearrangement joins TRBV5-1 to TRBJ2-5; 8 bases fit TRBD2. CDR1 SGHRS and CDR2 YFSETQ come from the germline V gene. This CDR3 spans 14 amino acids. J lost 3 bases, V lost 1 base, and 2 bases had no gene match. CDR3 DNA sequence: TGCGCCAGCAGCTTGACGGGAGGGGAAGAGACCCAGTACTTC. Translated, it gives CASSLTGGEETQYF.